This paragraph reports one TCR beta chain. Its antigen is not known. What was sequenced were expressed TCRB transcripts, since all of the isolated RNA had been reverse transcribed. TCRdb keeps only in-frame clones here, not all; method: immunoSEQ multiplex PCR. This sample has approximately 150,000 clones, with 9% found just once. Trimming took 5 bases from V and 7 from J, leaving 12 bases between them. The CDR3 loop spans 12 amino acids. The V gene's germline CDR1 is GTSNPN and CDR2 SVGIG (reference sequence). The source of the sample is a study of beta chain features in type 1 diabetes. Study conclusions and caveats: Shorter TCRB CDR3s, moderately but significantly so, marked every one of the four CD4+ subsets in Type 1 diabetes patients.

Sequencing input: central memory CD4+ T cells from blood. The chain uses TRBV30 and TRBJ1-3; the D gene is possibly TRBD1 (5 bases). The receptor comes from a man aged 30-40 years with type 1 diabetes. The CDR3 sequence is CAWSDRRNTIYF. In DNA form, the CDR3 reads TGTGCCTGGTCAGACAGAAGGAACACCATATATTTT.